The source of this T cell receptor beta chain is a study of PD-L1 blockade in urothelial cancer. Assay: immunoSEQ multiplex PCR; the TCRdb copy retains only in-frame clones and omits some. The sample consists of 90,000 to 130,000 clones, 91% of them appearing once. The CDR3 loop spans 15 amino acids. Germline V gene sequence: CDR1 KGHSH, CDR2 LQKENI. V shed 4 bases, J shed 3 bases, and the junction held 7 bases outside the gene matches. Specified time point: peripheral blood 6 weeks after treatment start. The chain recombines TRBV18 with TRBJ2-7; 9 bases match TRBD1. The source is a man in his 60s with urothelial cancer. This sample comprised PBMCs, obtained around atezolizumab (anti-PD-L1) treatment. The CDR3 DNA reads as TGTGCCAGCTCACACTCGGGACAGGGCTACTACGAGCAGTACTTC. Residues: CASSHSGQGYYEQYF.